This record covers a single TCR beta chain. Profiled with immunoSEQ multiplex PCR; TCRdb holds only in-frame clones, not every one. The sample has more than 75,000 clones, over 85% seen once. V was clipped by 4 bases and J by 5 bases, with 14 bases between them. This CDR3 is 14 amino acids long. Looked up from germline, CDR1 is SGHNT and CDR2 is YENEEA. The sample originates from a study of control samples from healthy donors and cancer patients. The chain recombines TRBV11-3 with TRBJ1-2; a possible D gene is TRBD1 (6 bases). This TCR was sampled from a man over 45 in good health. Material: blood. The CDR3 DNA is TGTGCCAGCAGCTCCCCCCCAGGGGAGTATGGCTACACCTTC. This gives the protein CASSSPPGEYGYTF.